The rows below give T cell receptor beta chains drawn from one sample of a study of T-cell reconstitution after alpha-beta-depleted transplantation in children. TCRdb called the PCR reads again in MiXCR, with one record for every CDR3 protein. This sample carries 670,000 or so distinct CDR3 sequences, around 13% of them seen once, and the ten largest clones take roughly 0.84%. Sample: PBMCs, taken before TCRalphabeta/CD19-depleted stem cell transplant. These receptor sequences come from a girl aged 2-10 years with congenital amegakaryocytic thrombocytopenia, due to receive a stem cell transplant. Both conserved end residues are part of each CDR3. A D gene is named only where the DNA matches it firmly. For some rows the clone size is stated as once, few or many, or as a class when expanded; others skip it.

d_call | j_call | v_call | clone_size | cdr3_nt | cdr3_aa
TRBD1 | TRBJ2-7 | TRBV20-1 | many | TGCAGTGCGGTCGGGGACAGGGTCTCCTACGAGCAGTACTTC | CSAVGDRVSYEQYF
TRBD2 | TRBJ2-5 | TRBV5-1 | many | TGCGCCAGCAGGACTAGCGGCCAAGAGACCCAGTACTTC | CASRTSGQETQYF
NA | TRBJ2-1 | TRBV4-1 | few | TGCGCCAGCAGAAGTTACCGGACGGATAGATACAATGAGCAGTTCTTC | CASRSYRTDRYNEQFF
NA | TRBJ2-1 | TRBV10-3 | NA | TGTGCCATCAGTCCACCCGTAAGCGCGAAAACTAGAGGGGATGAGCAGTTCTTC | CAISPPVSAKTRGDEQFF
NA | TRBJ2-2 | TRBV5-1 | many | TGCGCCAGCAGCTTGGACACAGGGTACGGGGAGCTGTTTTTT | CASSLDTGYGELFF
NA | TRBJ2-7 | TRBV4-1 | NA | TGCGCCAGCAGCCAAGTGTATGAGGTGGGGGAGCAGTACTTC | CASSQVYEVGEQYF
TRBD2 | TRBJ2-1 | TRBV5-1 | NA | TGCGCCAGCAGCTTATCTTGGACTAGCGGGCATTACAATGAGCAGTTCTTC | CASSLSWTSGHYNEQFF
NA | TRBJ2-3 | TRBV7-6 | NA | TGTGCCAGCAGCTTCGAGGGGGGCCCTATATTGGATACGCAGTATTTT | CASSFEGGPILDTQYF
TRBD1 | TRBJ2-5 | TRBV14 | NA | TGTGCCAGCAGCCAAGGAACAGGGGGTTACCAAGAGACCCAGTACTTC | CASSQGTGGYQETQYF
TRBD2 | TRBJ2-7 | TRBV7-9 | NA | TGTGCCAGCAGCTTAGACGTGGGACTAGCGAACTACGAGCAGTACTTC | CASSLDVGLANYEQYF
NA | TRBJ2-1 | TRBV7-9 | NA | TGTGCCAGCAGCTTAGCCTTCGAAAATGAGCAGTTCTTC | CASSLAFENEQFF
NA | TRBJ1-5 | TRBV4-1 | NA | TGCGCCCGCAGCCAAGATCGAGGGGGTGGTTACAATCAGCCCCAGCATTTT | CARSQDRGGGYNQPQHF
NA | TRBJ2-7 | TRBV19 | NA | TGTGCCAGTAGTATAAGGGGGACTTCCTCCTACGAGCAGTACTTC | CASSIRGTSSYEQYF
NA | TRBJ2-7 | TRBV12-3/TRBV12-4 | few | TGTGCCAGCTCAGGGCCATACCCACGAGAGCAGTACTTC | CASSGPYPREQYF
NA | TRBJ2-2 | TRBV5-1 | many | TGCGCCAGCAGCTTATTCGGGGGCACCGGGGAGCTGTTTTTT | CASSLFGGTGELFF
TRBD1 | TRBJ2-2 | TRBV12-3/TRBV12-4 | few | TGTGCCAGCAGCCCCGACCAAGGGGGCCCGAACACCGGGGAGCTGTTTTTT | CASSPDQGGPNTGELFF
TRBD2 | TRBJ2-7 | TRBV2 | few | TGTGCCAGCCGCCAGGACGGGGGGGAGGCCACCTACGAGCAGTACTTC | CASRQDGGEATYEQYF
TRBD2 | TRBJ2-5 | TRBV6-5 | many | TGTGCCAGCAGCTCCCCCGGGACTAGGGGTTTTGGAGAGACCCAGTACTTC | CASSSPGTRGFGETQYF
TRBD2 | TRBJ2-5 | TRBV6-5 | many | TGTGCCAGCAGTTACGCCAGACTAGCGGGAGTGGAGACCCAGTACTTC | CASSYARLAGVETQYF
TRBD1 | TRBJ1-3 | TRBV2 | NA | TGTGCCAGCAGAGACAGGGACCCTGGAAACACCATATATTTT | CASRDRDPGNTIYF
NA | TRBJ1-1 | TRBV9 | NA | TGTGCCAGCAGCGTAGGCCCAGGAATGAACACTGAAGCTTTCTTT | CASSVGPGMNTEAFF
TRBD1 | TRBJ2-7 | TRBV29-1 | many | TGCAGCGCACTCCGGGACAGCAACTCTTACGAGCAGTACTTC | CSALRDSNSYEQYF
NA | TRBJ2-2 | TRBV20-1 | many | TGCAGTGCCGTTCCCCGGGCCGGGGAGCTGTTTTTT | CSAVPRAGELFF
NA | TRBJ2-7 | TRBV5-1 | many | TGCGCCAGCAGCAGGGTCCGGGGGCTCGAGCAGTACTTC | CASSRVRGLEQYF